The 19 T cell receptor beta chains given below trace back to one sample, sequenced in a study of blood T cell repertoires in COVID-19 (TCRdb year 2020). The receptor library was made with the immunoSEQ multiplex PCR assay. The clones in this table, taken by TCRdb from immuneACCESS, are in-frame only. Not every clone is retained; where verified, under half of the shortfall comes from an unresolved V gene, and the cause of the rest is unknown. In this sample the table shows fewer than 150,000 clones, around 86% of which occur a single time. The ten largest clones represent approximately 20% of the sample. The sequencing input was peripheral blood. These receptor sequences come from a woman in her forties or fifties who had recovered from COVID-19.

The J gene is TRBJ2-7, the V gene TRBV28; unclear D gene. Germline V CDR1 and CDR2: MDHEN, SYDVKM. There are 13 residues in the CDR3. Trimming shortened V by 4 bases and J by 1 base, and 8 bases separated the two germline ends. The CDR3 region has the DNA TGTGCCAGCAGTTCCCCCCGGTCCTACGAGCAGTACTTC. Protein: CASSSPRSYEQYF.

V and J are TRBV3-1 (or the pseudogene TRBV3-2) and TRBJ1-6; 12 bases agree with TRBD1. Losses at the gene ends were 5 bases for V and 1 base for J; bases not matched to a gene: 9. The CDR3 is 19 amino acids. CDR1 LGHDT and CDR2 YNNKEL come from the germline V gene (reference sequence). The CDR3 reads CASSSGTGGAGSYNSPLHF. CDR3 coding DNA: TGTGCCAGCAGCTCCGGGACAGGGGGCGCGGGATCCTATAATTCACCCCTCCACTTT.

This clone was detected once. The chain couples TRBV6-6 to TRBJ2-3; 12 bases line up with TRBD2. After removal of 6 bases from V and 3 bases from J, the junction contained 4 bases not matched to a gene. This CDR3 has 15 residues. Germline values: CDR1 MNHNY, CDR2 SVGAGI (reference sequence). CDR3 region: CASSPGTSGTDTQYF. In DNA, the CDR3 is TGTGCCAGCAGCCCCGGGACTAGCGGGACAGATACGCAGTATTTT.

The chain has TRBV7-2 and TRBJ1-1; D gene ambiguous. CDR1 and CDR2 from the germline V gene are SGHTA and FQGNSA. V lost 8 bases, J lost 0 bases, and 10 bases lay in between. This CDR3 contains 13 residues. DNA for the CDR3: TGTGCCAGCCTGAGGGTCGTGAACACTGAAGCTTTCTTT. Protein: CASLRVVNTEAFF.

The CDR3 bases are TGTGCCAGCAGCTTAGTAATCAATGAGCAGTTCTTC. This sequence encodes CASSLVINEQFF. The rearrangement uses TRBV7-9 and TRBJ2-1; D call uncertain. Trimming left V 1 base short and J 6 bases short, with 4 bases between. The CDR3 spans 12 residues. CDR1 is SEHNR, CDR2 FQNEAQ, per germline (reference sequence).

This rearrangement joins TRBV4-1 to TRBJ2-7, with 16 bases that match TRBD2. From germline, CDR1 is MGHRA and CDR2 YSYEKL. The V gene end was trimmed by 2 bases and the J gene end by 2 bases; junction bases not matched to a gene: 6. The CDR3 length is 18 residues. The DNA of the CDR3 is TGCGCCAGCAGCCAATATCTTGGGACTAGCGGGGGGGCCTACGAGCAGTACTTC. Its translation: CASSQYLGTSGGAYEQYF.

The chain joins TRBV29-1 to TRBJ1-1; no clear D. V was trimmed by 6 bases and J by 4 bases, leaving 18 bases between them. CDR1 is SQVTM, CDR2 ANQGSEA, per germline. This CDR3 spans 14 amino acids. CDR3 sequence (DNA): TGCAGCGTCCGGGTCCCCCAAATGGGCACTGAAGCTTTCTTT. Its translation is CSVRVPQMGTEAFF.

This clone showed up just a few times. The V call is TRBV2, the J call TRBJ1-2; D unresolved. V was pared by 10 bases and J by 8 bases, with 17 bases between. This CDR3 region has 12 residues. Germline V gene lookup returns CDR1 SNHLY and CDR2 FYNNEI. For the CDR3, the DNA is TGTGCCACCACGTCCAGGACGGGAGGCTACACCTTC. It encodes CATTSRTGGYTF.

V usage is TRBV5-1 and J usage is TRBJ1-2, with 7 nucleotides matching TRBD1. Germline-derived CDR1 and CDR2 are SGHRS and YFSETQ. Germline trimming cut 7 bases from V and 5 bases from J; bases unmatched to any gene: 5. CDR3 length: 12 amino acids. The CDR3 DNA reads TGCGCCAGCCGACAGGGAAGGTATGGCTACACCTTC. Encoded protein: CASRQGRYGYTF.

V and J are TRBV5-1 and TRBJ2-7; 9 nucleotides agree with TRBD1. Per germline, CDR1 SGHRS and CDR2 YFSETQ. The V segment lost 7 bases and the J segment 2 bases; nucleotides outside the gene matches: 7. The CDR3 runs 14 residues. DNA of the CDR3: TGCGCCAGCCATGAACGGGACAGGGCCTACGAGCAGTACTTC. Its protein is CASHERDRAYEQYF. The variable domain in full, with the rest retrieved from reference TRBV5-1 and TRBJ2-7, is KAGVTQTPRYLIKTRGQQVTLSCSPISGHRSVSWYQQTPGQGLQFLFEYFSETQRNKGNFPGRFSGRQFSNSRSEMNVSTLELGDSALYLCASHERDRAYEQYFGPGTRLTVT.

CDR3 residues: CASSSSGGRLWTEAFF. CDR3 DNA: TGTGCCAGCAGCTCCTCGGGGGGAAGGTTGTGGACTGAAGCTTTCTTT. The chain joins TRBV7-8 to TRBJ1-1; maybe TRBD1 (5 bases). Trimming took off 4 bases at V and 5 bases at J, with 20 bases between the two ends. The germline V gene has CDR1 SGHVS and CDR2 FQNEAQ. The CDR3 runs 16 residues.

This chain connects TRBV6-2 or TRBV6-3 to TRBJ1-1; no reliable D call. The CDR3 has 13 amino acids. CDR1 and CDR2 (germline): MNHEY, SVGEGT. The V and J ends lost 4 bases and 1 base respectively, with 7 bases between them. CDR3 loop: CASSSHTNTEAFF. Written as DNA, the CDR3 is TGTGCCAGCAGTTCTCACACGAACACTGAAGCTTTCTTT.

The V and J genes are TRBV15 and TRBJ1-2; 8 nucleotides match TRBD1. There are 16 residues in the CDR3. CDR1 is LNHNV, CDR2 YYDKDF, per germline (reference sequence). With 2 bases clipped from V and 6 bases from J, the junction kept 11 bases outside the gene matches. The CDR3 DNA is TGTGCCACCAGCAGACGCGCAGGGGGCGGGATTCATGGCTACACCTTC. This sequence encodes CATSRRAGGGIHGYTF.

The CDR3 region is CASSGIVGGAYQYF. The CDR3 DNA sequence: TGTGCCAGCAGTGGCATTGTAGGGGGCGCTTACCAGTATTTT. V and J are TRBV2 and TRBJ2-3; 7 nucleotides agree with TRBD1. The trim removed 4 bases at V and 12 bases at J, leaving 13 bases unmatched. Germline assignment: CDR1 SNHLY and CDR2 FYNNEI. The CDR3 spans 14 residues.

This rearrangement joins TRBV15 to TRBJ2-2; a possible D gene is TRBD1 (5 bases). V was pared by 3 bases and J by 2 bases, with 7 bases between. The CDR3 totals 14 residues. CDR1 and CDR2 (germline): LNHNV, YYDKDF (reference sequence). The DNA for the CDR3 is TGTGCCACCAGCAGGGACATTAACACCGGGGAGCTGTTTTTT. Translated, it gives CATSRDINTGELFF.

V usage is TRBV5-6 and J usage is TRBJ2-2; D is uncertain. Trimming took off 4 bases at V and 3 bases at J, with 10 bases between the two ends. Germline CDR1 reads SGHDT; CDR2 reads YYEEEE. The length of the CDR3 is 14 residues. The CDR3 is CASSAVLDTGELFF. The DNA for the CDR3 is TGTGCCAGCAGCGCGGTACTTGACACCGGGGAGCTGTTTTTT.

V usage is TRBV5-4 and J usage is TRBJ2-2, with a possible D match to TRBD2 (5 bases). The CDR3 has 14 amino acids. V was trimmed by 3 bases and J by 4 bases, leaving 10 bases between them. Germline loops: CDR1 SGHNT, CDR2 YYREEE (reference sequence). CDR3 bases: TGTGCCAGCAGCTCCCGGGATAGCACCGGGGAGCTGTTTTTT. This translates into CASSSRDSTGELFF.

V usage is TRBV21-1 and J usage is TRBJ2-6; TRBD1, as called in the table, went unchecked against the DNA. TRBV21-1 is a documented pseudogene. The CDR3 has 16 amino acids. CDR3 residues: CANKTGSISGANVLTF. DNA of the CDR3: TGTGCCAACAAGACAGGATCGATTTCTGGGGCCAACGTCCTGACTTTC.

The rearrangement links TRBV5-1 to TRBJ2-7; 10 bases agree with TRBD1. The V gene's germline CDR1 is SGHRS and CDR2 YFSETQ. V was pared by 4 bases and J by 4 bases, with 5 bases of the junction left unmatched. The CDR3 length is 14 residues. CDR3 loop: CASSPDRGLYEQYF. As DNA, the CDR3 is TGCGCCAGCAGCCCAGACAGGGGGCTATACGAGCAGTACTTC.